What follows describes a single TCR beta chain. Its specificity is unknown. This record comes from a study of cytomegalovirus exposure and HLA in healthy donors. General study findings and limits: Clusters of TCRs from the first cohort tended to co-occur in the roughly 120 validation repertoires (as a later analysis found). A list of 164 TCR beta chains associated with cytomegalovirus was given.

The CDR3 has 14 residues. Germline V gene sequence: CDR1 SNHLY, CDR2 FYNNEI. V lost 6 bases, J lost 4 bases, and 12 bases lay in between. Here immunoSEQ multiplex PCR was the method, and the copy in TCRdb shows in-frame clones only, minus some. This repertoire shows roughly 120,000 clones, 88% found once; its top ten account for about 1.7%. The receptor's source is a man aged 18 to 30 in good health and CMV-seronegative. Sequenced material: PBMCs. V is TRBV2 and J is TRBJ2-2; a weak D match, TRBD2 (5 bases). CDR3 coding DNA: TGTGCCAGCAGCAAAGAGGGAAGCACCGGGGAGCTGTTTTTT. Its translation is CASSKEGSTGELFF. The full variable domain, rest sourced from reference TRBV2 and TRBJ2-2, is EPEVTQTPSHQVTQMGQEVILRCVPISNHLYFYWYRQILGQKVEFLVSFYNNEISEKSEIFDDQFSVERPDGSNFTLKIRSTKLEDSAMYFCASSKEGSTGELFFGEGSRLTVL.